The 21 T cell receptor beta chains in this list originate from one sample, sequenced in a study of blood T cell repertoires in COVID-19. Profiling relied on immunoSEQ multiplex PCR, and the TCRdb table lists in-frame clones only, not all of them. The sample shows more than 55,000 clones, 75% to 90% of them seen only once. The sample comprised peripheral blood. The receptors stem from a woman aged 55-69 years with COVID-19, enrolled during active disease.

This clone occurred once. The chain has TRBV24-1 and TRBJ2-5, with TRBD1 matching 9 bases. V lost 3 bases, J lost 5 bases, and 6 bases stayed unmatched. Germline assignment: CDR1 KGHDR and CDR2 SFDVKD. The CDR3 loop spans 15 amino acids. DNA for the CDR3: TGTGCCACCAGTGATCCAACAGGGGGCGAGGAGACCCAGTACTTC. The encoded protein is CATSDPTGGEETQYF.

This chain uses TRBV4-3 with TRBJ1-1; no clear D. The V end lost 3 bases, the J end lost 5 bases, and 13 bases lay between the germline ends. The CDR3 runs 14 residues. From germline, CDR1 is LGHNA and CDR2 YSLEER. The CDR3 DNA sequence: TGCGCCAGCAGCCATGCTTTACGAGGGACTGAAGCTTTCTTT. It translates to CASSHALRGTEAFF.

This clone was counted between two and nine times. V gene TRBV7-2 combines with J gene TRBJ1-5; TRBD1 is a possible D gene (5 bases). V gave up 5 bases and J gave up 0 bases, with 14 bases separating them. The CDR3 loop spans 16 amino acids. The germline V gene has CDR1 SGHTA and CDR2 FQGNSA. The CDR3 region has the DNA TGTGCCAGCAGCCTAGGGACGGGGAATAGCAATCAGCCCCAGCATTTT. Its translation: CASSLGTGNSNQPQHF.

This chain uses TRBV7-2 with TRBJ2-7; 7 nucleotides agree with TRBD1. Germline CDR1 reads SGHTA; CDR2 reads FQGNSA. With 2 bases clipped from V and 4 bases from J, the junction kept 11 bases outside the gene matches. There are 16 residues in the CDR3. CDR3: CASSLSRDSSLYEQYF. CDR3 nucleotides: TGTGCCAGCAGCTTAAGCCGGGACAGCAGTTTATACGAGCAGTACTTC.

The chain recombines TRBV9 with TRBJ1-6; TRBD1 might be the D (5 bases). The V gene's germline CDR1 is SGDLS and CDR2 YYNGEE. V gave up 3 bases and J gave up 0 bases, with 10 bases separating them. There are 16 residues in the CDR3. Here the CDR3 DNA reads TGTGCCAGCAGCGCCGTAGACAGCTCCTATAATTCACCCCTCCACTTT. Residues: CASSAVDSSYNSPLHF.

V is TRBV12-5 and J is TRBJ2-5; D remains ambiguous. The length of the CDR3 is 13 residues. V was cut by 4 bases and J by 7 bases, with 13 bases left in between. From germline, CDR1 is LGHNT and CDR2 FRNRAP. The CDR3 is CASGSGSPGTQYF. CDR3 nucleotide sequence: TGTGCTAGTGGTTCCGGGTCCCCGGGGACCCAGTACTTC.

This rearrangement joins TRBV5-1 to TRBJ2-7; a possible D gene is TRBD1 (6 bases). Per the germline V gene, CDR1 is SGHRS and CDR2 is YFSETQ. This CDR3 has 15 residues. The germline V and J ends were trimmed by 0 bases and 4 bases, with 14 bases remaining between them. The DNA of the CDR3 is TGCGCCAGCAGCTTGGTTCTGGGGGACAATTACGAGCAGTACTTC. Amino acid sequence: CASSLVLGDNYEQYF.

This chain uses TRBV4-1 with TRBJ1-2, with 7 positions matching TRBD1. This CDR3 contains 17 residues. Germline-derived CDR1 and CDR2 are MGHRA and YSYEKL. J lost 0 bases, V lost 4 bases, and 11 bases had no gene match. The CDR3 loop is CASSPQWAGGANYGYTF. DNA of the CDR3: TGCGCCAGCAGCCCCCAGTGGGCAGGGGGAGCTAACTATGGCTACACCTTC.

The chain couples TRBV11-3 to TRBJ1-5; D remains unclear. This CDR3 is built from 13 residues. CDR1 and CDR2 (germline): SGHNT, YENEEA. V shed 1 base and J shed 4 bases, with 5 bases lying between them. The CDR3 spells CASSLAVNQPQHF. CDR3 sequence (DNA): TGTGCCAGCAGCTTAGCCGTTAATCAGCCCCAGCATTTT. Full variable domain (rest looked up from reference TRBV11-3 and TRBJ1-5): EAGVVQSPRYKIIEKKQPVAFWCNPISGHNTLYWYLQNLGQGPELLIRYENEEAVDDSQLPKDRFSAERLKGVDSTLKIQPAELGDSAVYLCASSLAVNQPQHFGDGTRLSIL.

The rearrangement links TRBV24-1 to TRBJ2-1; 10 nucleotides align to TRBD2. Trimming removed 4 bases from V and 4 bases from J; junction bases left unmatched: 6. This CDR3 is 16 amino acids long. From germline, CDR1 is KGHDR and CDR2 SFDVKD. The CDR3 nucleotides read TGTGCCACCAGTGAGCCCACTAGCGGGGATTACAATGAGCAGTTCTTC. As protein: CATSEPTSGDYNEQFF.

The V gene is TRBV6-5, the J gene TRBJ2-7; D not certain. Germline V gives CDR1 MNHEY, CDR2 SVGAGI. The CDR3 sequence is 15 residues long. The V gene lost 2 bases and the J gene lost 0 bases, with 11 bases spanning the gap. CDR3 coding DNA: TGTGCCAGCAGTTACACCCCCCAGTACTCCTACGAGCAGTACTTC. This encodes CASSYTPQYSYEQYF.

This sequence joins TRBV27 and TRBJ1-5; 7 bases are shared with TRBD1. CDR1 MNHEY and CDR2 SMNVEV come from the germline V gene (reference sequence). J gave up 0 bases and V 6 bases, and 11 bases lay outside the gene matches. This CDR3 is built from 17 residues. DNA for the CDR3: TGTGCCAGCAGAAACCTCGGGACAGACTATAGCAATCAGCCCCAGCATTTT. Its protein product is CASRNLGTDYSNQPQHF.

CDR3 DNA: TGTGCCAGCAGTGCCACCGGTACCACAGATACGCAGTATTTT. It is translated as CASSATGTTDTQYF. The chain recombines TRBV6-4 with TRBJ2-3; D gene uncertain. V was trimmed by 4 bases and J by 2 bases, leaving 10 bases between them. This CDR3 is built from 14 residues. Germline V lookup: CDR1 MRHNA, CDR2 SNTAGT.

V gene TRBV11-2 combines with J gene TRBJ2-7, with TRBD1 as a possible D gene (6 bases). Deletions cut 3 bases from V and 3 bases from J, with 24 bases between. This CDR3 is built from 18 residues. Germline V gene data show CDR1 as SGHAT and CDR2 as FQNNGV. The CDR3 region has the DNA TGTGCCAGCAGCTTTCCGAATCCTACAGGGATTCCCCACTACGAGCAGTACTTC. Protein sequence: CASSFPNPTGIPHYEQYF.

The CDR3: CASSESTGTYEQYF. As DNA, the CDR3 is TGCGCCAGCAGTGAGTCCACAGGGACCTACGAGCAGTACTTC. The chain employs TRBV10-1 and TRBJ2-7; TRBD1 is a possible D gene (6 bases). Germline values: CDR1 WNHNN, CDR2 SYGVQD (reference sequence). The V gene lost 0 bases and the J gene lost 2 bases, with 8 bases spanning the gap. This CDR3 has 14 residues.

The chain joins TRBV29-1 to TRBJ2-5; D remains unclear. Trimming removed 7 bases from V and 2 bases from J, with 17 bases in between. The CDR3 consists of 14 residues. From germline, CDR1 is SQVTM and CDR2 ANQGSEA. The CDR3 nucleotides read TGCAGCGGCACTTTACTACCGCCGCAAGAGACCCAGTACTTC. Protein sequence: CSGTLLPPQETQYF. Using reference TRBV29-1 and TRBJ2-5 for the parts outside the CDR3, the full variable domain is SAVISQKPSRDICQRGTSLTIQCQVDSQVTMMFWYRQQPGQSLTLIATANQGSEATYESGFVIDKFPISRPNLTFSTLTVSNMSPEDSSIYLCSGTLLPPQETQYFGPGTRLLVL.

The V call is TRBV10-3, the J call TRBJ1-2; 7 bases match TRBD1. After removal of 5 bases from V and 6 bases from J, the junction contained 12 bases not matched to a gene. Looked up from germline, CDR1 is ENHRY and CDR2 is SYGVKD. The CDR3 has 15 residues. The CDR3 loop reads CAISFEGQEGDGYTF. The CDR3 bases are TGTGCCATCAGTTTCGAAGGACAGGAGGGAGATGGCTACACCTTC.

The gene calls are TRBV5-1 and TRBJ2-7; maybe TRBD1 (6 bases). This CDR3 comprises 13 residues. Germline loops: CDR1 SGHRS, CDR2 YFSETQ. V lost 1 base and J lost 7, with 12 bases in between. In DNA, the CDR3 is TGCGCCAGCAGCTTGAACAGGGCGAAAGAGCAGTACTTC. Its translation is CASSLNRAKEQYF.

J is TRBJ2-1 and V is TRBV5-4, with 8 bases identical to TRBD2. The ends lost 0 bases at V and 7 bases at J; junction bases unmatched: 0. The CDR3 sequence is 13 residues long. Per the germline V gene, CDR1 is SGHNT and CDR2 is YYREEE (reference sequence). Here the CDR3 DNA reads TGTGCCAGCAGCTTGGCGGGAGGGAATGAGCAGTTCTTC. Its translation is CASSLAGGNEQFF.

The chain links TRBV6-2 or TRBV6-3 to TRBJ2-7; 9 bases map to TRBD2. CDR1 MNHEY and CDR2 SVGEGT come from the germline V gene. The CDR3 runs 13 residues. V lost 6 bases, J lost 4 bases, and 4 bases stayed unmatched. The CDR3 DNA follows: TGTGCCAGCAGCTATAGCGGGAGATACGAGCAGTACTTC. Protein product: CASSYSGRYEQYF.

This clone appeared a few times. The V call is TRBV10-2, the J call TRBJ1-1, with D possibly matching TRBD1 (5 bases). CDR1 is WSHSY, CDR2 SAAADI, per germline. The CDR3 spans 15 residues. V was trimmed by 2 bases and J by 1 base, leaving 11 bases between them. The CDR3 protein is CASSEGRGWNTEAFF. CDR3 bases: TGCGCCAGCAGTGAGGGGAGGGGATGGAACACTGAAGCTTTCTTT.